This passage covers 9 T cell receptor beta chains from one sample sequenced in a study of cytomegalovirus exposure and HLA in healthy donors. With 60 Vbeta and 13 Jbeta primers, the PCR was carried out. Repertoires were generated with immunoSEQ multiplex PCR, while TCRdb's copy carries only in-frame clones and drops some. The data hold about 120,000 clones, with about three quarters observed a single time. The source material was PBMCs. These receptors all come from a woman aged 25 to 39 in good health and CMV-seropositive.

The chain couples TRBV19 to TRBJ1-2, with TRBD1 matching over 8 bases. Germline CDR1 LNHDA, CDR2 SQIVND (reference sequence). The length of the CDR3 is 13 residues. The J segment lost 5 bases and the V segment lost 9 bases, leaving 8 bases of the junction unmatched. The CDR3 is CASADRGGYGYTF. CDR3 coding DNA: TGTGCCAGCGCCGACAGGGGTGGATATGGCTACACCTTC.

The chain joins TRBV2 to TRBJ2-7; D not certain. Germline loops: CDR1 SNHLY, CDR2 FYNNEI. This CDR3 region has 14 residues. V was pared by 6 bases and J by 0 bases, with 12 bases between. CDR3 sequence reads: CASREKTLSYEQYF. The CDR3 region has the DNA TGTGCCAGCAGAGAAAAGACACTCTCCTACGAGCAGTACTTC.

The chain combines TRBV4-1 with TRBJ1-1; maybe TRBD1 (5 bases). The V end was cut by 0 bases, the J end by 6 bases, with 14 bases between. CDR1 MGHRA and CDR2 YSYEKL come from the germline V gene. The CDR3 totals 15 residues. CDR3 sequence reads: CASSQDPDRPPEAFF. As DNA, the CDR3 is TGCGCCAGCAGCCAAGATCCCGACAGACCACCTGAAGCTTTCTTT.

This chain connects TRBV7-6 to TRBJ1-2; D uncertain. V was clipped by 5 bases and J by 2 bases, with 18 bases between them. Germline V gene lookup returns CDR1 SGHVS and CDR2 FNYEAQ. The CDR3 has 16 residues. The CDR3 DNA reads as TGTGCCAGCAGCCCCAGTGAGGGCCCTTTAAACTATGGCTACACCTTC. Translating it yields CASSPSEGPLNYGYTF.

The rearrangement links TRBV30 to TRBJ1-1; 7 bases align to TRBD1. This CDR3 comprises 20 residues. Germline values: CDR1 GTSNPN, CDR2 SVGIG (reference sequence). V lost 7 bases, J lost 5 bases, and 31 bases stayed unmatched. As DNA, the CDR3 is TGTGCCTTACGCAGACCCCGGGACAGAAAAGTTTTCCCCCTGGGAACTGAAGCTTTCTTT. This encodes CALRRPRDRKVFPLGTEAFF.

The gene calls are TRBV5-1 and TRBJ2-7; D is ambiguous. Germline V CDR1 and CDR2: SGHRS, YFSETQ. The V and J ends lost 5 bases and 4 bases respectively, with 13 bases between them. The CDR3 loop spans 13 amino acids. This CDR3 is CASRAVLRYEQYF. The CDR3 bases are TGCGCCAGCAGGGCCGTACTACGATACGAGCAGTACTTC.

The chain carries TRBV6-5 and TRBJ2-7; the match to TRBD1 covers 10 bases. Germline CDR1 and CDR2: MNHEY and SVGAGI. The J segment lost 6 bases and the V segment lost 7 bases, leaving 3 bases of the junction unmatched. This CDR3 region has 12 residues. The CDR3 is CASNDRGREQYF. Written as DNA, the CDR3 is TGTGCCAGCAACGACAGGGGGCGCGAGCAGTACTTC.

The chain carries TRBV18 and TRBJ2-1, with 7 bases aligning to TRBD2. Germline V gives CDR1 KGHSH, CDR2 LQKENI. V lost 6 bases to trimming and J lost 5 bases; unmatched junction nucleotides: 7. The CDR3 has 14 amino acids. The DNA for the CDR3 is TGTGCCAGCTCCTCCCGTGGGGGGGACAATGAGCAGTTCTTC. Its protein product is CASSSRGGDNEQFF.

V is TRBV4-1 and J is TRBJ1-5; 7 bases match TRBD1. Trimming took 2 bases from V and 0 from J; bases not matched to a gene: 1. Germline values: CDR1 MGHRA, CDR2 YSYEKL. The CDR3 totals 15 residues. The CDR3 region is CASSQQGDSNQPQHF. The CDR3 DNA reads TGCGCCAGCAGCCAACAGGGGGATAGCAATCAGCCCCAGCATTTT.